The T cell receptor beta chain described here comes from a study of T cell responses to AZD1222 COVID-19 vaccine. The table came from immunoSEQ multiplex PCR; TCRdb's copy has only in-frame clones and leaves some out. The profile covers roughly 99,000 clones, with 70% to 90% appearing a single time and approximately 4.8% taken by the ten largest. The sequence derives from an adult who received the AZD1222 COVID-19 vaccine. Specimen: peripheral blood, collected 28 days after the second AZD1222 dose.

The CDR3 DNA follows: TGTGCCAGTAGTATTGTTGGTTCGGAGACCCAGTACTTC. It yields the protein CASSIVGSETQYF. The chain combines TRBV19 with TRBJ2-5; no firm D call. Germline V lookup: CDR1 LNHDA, CDR2 SQIVND (reference sequence). This CDR3 has 13 residues. Trimming cost V 3 bases and J 5 bases, with 10 bases left between them.